The present TCR beta chain was sequenced within a study of T cell changes during pregnancy in multiple sclerosis. Some clones are missing from TCRdb's copy, which holds only in-frame ones; the method was immunoSEQ multiplex PCR. This sample has about 49,000 clones, with around 95% found just once. V was pared by 5 bases and J by 4 bases, with 7 bases of the junction left unmatched. Germline V gene data show CDR1 as MGHRA and CDR2 as YSYEKL. This CDR3 region has 15 residues. This chain uses TRBV4-1 with TRBJ2-3, with TRBD2 matching 9 bases. The sequence derives from a female donor with multiple sclerosis, enrolled in a pregnancy study. Here the sequenced sample was CD8+ T cells from peripheral blood mononuclear cells, taken in the first trimester of pregnancy. CDR3 loop: CASSSRTSAADTQYF. In nucleotides, the CDR3 is TGCGCCAGCAGCTCACGGACTAGCGCCGCAGATACGCAGTATTTT.